The subject of this entry is one T cell receptor (beta chain). Sequencing used immunoSEQ multiplex PCR; TCRdb keeps in-frame clones, though not all of them. The repertoire holds hundreds of thousands of clones, more than 65% seen once, with approximately 4% in the top ten. This entry belongs to a study of blood T cell repertoires in COVID-19. Study-level background: Acute-phase and convalescent COVID-19 samples originated in the United States, Italy and Spain. T cells, B-cell-depleted T cells, or PBMCs supplied cDNA or gDNA.

The TCR sequence derives from an elderly woman with acute or convalescent COVID-19. What was sequenced was peripheral blood.

The CDR3 sequence is CASSLSGPGNTIYF. CDR3 DNA: TGTGCCAGCAGTTTATCGGGGCCTGGAAACACCATATATTTT. The chain combines TRBV27 with TRBJ1-3, with D possibly matching TRBD1 (5 bases). V gave up 0 bases and J gave up 2 bases, with 5 bases separating them. Looked up from germline, CDR1 is MNHEY and CDR2 is SMNVEV (reference sequence). The CDR3 extends over 14 amino acids.